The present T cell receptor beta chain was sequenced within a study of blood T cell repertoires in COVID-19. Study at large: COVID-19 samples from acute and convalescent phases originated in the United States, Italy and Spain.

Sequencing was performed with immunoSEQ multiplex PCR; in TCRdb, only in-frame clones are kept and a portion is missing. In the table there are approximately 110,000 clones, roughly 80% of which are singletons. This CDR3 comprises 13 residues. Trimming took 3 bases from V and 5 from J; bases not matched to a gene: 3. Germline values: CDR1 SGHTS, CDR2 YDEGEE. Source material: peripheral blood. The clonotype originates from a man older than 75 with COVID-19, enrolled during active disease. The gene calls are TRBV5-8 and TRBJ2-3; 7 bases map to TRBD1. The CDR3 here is CASSYRDRDTQYF. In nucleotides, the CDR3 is TGTGCCAGCAGCTACCGGGACAGAGATACGCAGTATTTT.